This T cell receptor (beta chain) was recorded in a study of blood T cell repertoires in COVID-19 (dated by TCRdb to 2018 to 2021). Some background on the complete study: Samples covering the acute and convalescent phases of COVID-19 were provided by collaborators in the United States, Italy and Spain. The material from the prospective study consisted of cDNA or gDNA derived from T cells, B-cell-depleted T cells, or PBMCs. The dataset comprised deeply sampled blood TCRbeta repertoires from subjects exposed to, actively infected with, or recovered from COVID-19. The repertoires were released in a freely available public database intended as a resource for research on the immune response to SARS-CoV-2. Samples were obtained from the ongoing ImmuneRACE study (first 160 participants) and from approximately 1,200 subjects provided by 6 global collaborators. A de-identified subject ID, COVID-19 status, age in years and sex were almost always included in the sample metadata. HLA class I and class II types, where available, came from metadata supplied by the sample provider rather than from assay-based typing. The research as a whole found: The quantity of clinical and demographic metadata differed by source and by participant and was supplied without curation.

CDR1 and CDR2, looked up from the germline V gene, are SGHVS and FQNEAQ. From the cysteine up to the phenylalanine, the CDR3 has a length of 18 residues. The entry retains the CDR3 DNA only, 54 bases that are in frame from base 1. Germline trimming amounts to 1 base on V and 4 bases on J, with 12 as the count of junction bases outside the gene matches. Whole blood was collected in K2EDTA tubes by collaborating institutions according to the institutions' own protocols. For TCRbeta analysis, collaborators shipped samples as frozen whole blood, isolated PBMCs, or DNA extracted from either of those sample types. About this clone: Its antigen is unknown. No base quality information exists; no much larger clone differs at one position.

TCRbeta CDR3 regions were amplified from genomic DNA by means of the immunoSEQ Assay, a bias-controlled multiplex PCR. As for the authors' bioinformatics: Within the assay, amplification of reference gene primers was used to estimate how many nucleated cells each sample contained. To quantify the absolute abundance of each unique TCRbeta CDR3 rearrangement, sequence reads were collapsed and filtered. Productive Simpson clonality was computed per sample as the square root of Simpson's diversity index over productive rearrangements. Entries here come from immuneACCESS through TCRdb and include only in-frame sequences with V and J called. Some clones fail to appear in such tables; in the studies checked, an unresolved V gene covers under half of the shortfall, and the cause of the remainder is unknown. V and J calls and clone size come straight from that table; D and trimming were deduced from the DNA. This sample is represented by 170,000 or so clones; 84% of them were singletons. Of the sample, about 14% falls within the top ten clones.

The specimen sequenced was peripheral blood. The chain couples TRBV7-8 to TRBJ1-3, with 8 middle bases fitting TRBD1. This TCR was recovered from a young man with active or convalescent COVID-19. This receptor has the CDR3 CASSLVGYRGSLGNTIYF. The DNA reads TGTGCCAGCAGCTTAGTGGGCTACAGGGGGTCTCTGGGAAACACCATATATTTT. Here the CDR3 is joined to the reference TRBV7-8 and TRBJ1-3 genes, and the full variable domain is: GAGVSQSPRYKVAKRGQDVALRCDPISGHVSLFWYQQALGQGPEFLTYFQNEAQLDKSGLPSDRFFAERPEGSVSTLKIQRTQQEDSAVYLCASSLVGYRGSLGNTIYFGEGSWLTVV.